What follows are 27 T cell receptor beta chains derived from one specimen sequenced in a study of patients and donors after allogeneic stem cell transplantation. TCRdb re-analysed the RT-PCR reads in MiXCR, keeping a single row per CDR3 protein. The sample records roughly 960,000 distinct CDR3 sequences, under 20% being singletons. The specimen was blood, either unsorted or a sorted T cell fraction (not recorded which). These receptors were taken from a human donor who was either an allogeneic HSCT recipient or a stem cell or donor lymphocyte infusion donor (not recorded which). It is not recorded whose cells these are; they may come from a transplant donor.

A few counts support this clonotype. This chain joins TRBV6-1 and TRBJ2-7; 10 nucleotides agree with TRBD2. The CDR3 runs to 14 residues. Losses at the gene ends were 7 bases for V and 5 bases for J; bases not matched to a gene: 8. CDR1 and CDR2 from the germline V gene are MNHNS and SASEGT. CDR3 sequence: CASTELAGSHEQYF. The DNA of the CDR3 is TGTGCCAGCACCGAACTAGCGGGATCCCACGAGCAGTACTTC.

A few counts support this clonotype. The rearrangement joins TRBV2 to TRBJ1-1; weak D call: TRBD1 (5 bases). Trimming cost V 5 bases and J 0 bases, with 22 bases left between them. This CDR3 comprises 18 residues. Germline V CDR1 and CDR2: SNHLY, FYNNEI. As DNA, the CDR3 is TGTGCCAGCAGTCTTGATGGGGGTTATAAACACTTGAACACTGAAGCTTTCTTT. Its protein is CASSLDGGYKHLNTEAFF.

This rearrangement joins TRBV4-3 to TRBJ2-3; 11 bases map to TRBD2. CDR3 length: 16 amino acids. Germline values: CDR1 LGHNA, CDR2 YSLEER. V was clipped by 0 bases and J by 9 bases; unmatched bases: 8. In DNA form, the CDR3 reads TGCGCCAGCAGCCAAGATATTAGCGGGGGGGCTCTGACGCAGTATTTT. It yields the protein CASSQDISGGALTQYF.

V gene TRBV18 combines with J gene TRBJ2-7; TRBD1 is a possible D gene (5 bases). CDR1 KGHSH and CDR2 LQKENI come from the germline V gene. The CDR3 has 15 residues. V lost 3 bases to trimming and J lost 2 bases, with 14 bases between them. CDR3 sequence: CASSPPQRGAYEQYF. The CDR3 nucleotides read TGTGCCAGCTCACCTCCCCAAAGGGGCGCCTACGAGCAGTACTTC.

V and J are TRBV12-3 or TRBV12-4 and TRBJ2-7; D ambiguous. CDR3 length: 14 amino acids. V lost 3 bases and J lost 6, with 15 bases in between. The CDR3 is CASSLVGLVGEQYF. The CDR3 coding sequence is TGTGCCAGCAGTTTGGTGGGTTTAGTGGGCGAGCAGTACTTC.

This clonotype has just a few counts. The chain couples TRBV29-1 to TRBJ2-1, with TRBD2 matching 8 bases. Germline V gene sequence: CDR1 SQVTM, CDR2 ANQGSEA. The CDR3 loop spans 14 amino acids. The ends lost 6 bases at V and 4 bases at J; junction bases unmatched: 8. CDR3 protein: CSVCELAVYNEQFF. The CDR3 coding sequence is TGCAGCGTGTGCGAACTAGCGGTTTACAATGAGCAGTTCTTC.

This clonotype has a handful of counts. V and J are TRBV7-9 and TRBJ1-2, with a tentative D call TRBD1 (5 bases). V lost 1 base to trimming and J lost 4 bases, with 13 bases between them. The CDR3 covers 15 residues. CDR1 and CDR2 (germline): SEHNR, FQNEAQ (reference sequence). This chain's CDR3 is CASSLDPGSGYGYTF. CDR3 sequence (DNA): TGTGCCAGCAGCTTAGATCCAGGGTCGGGCTATGGCTACACCTTC.

The V gene is TRBV11-2, the J gene TRBJ2-2; D could derive from TRBD1 or TRBD2 (5 bases each). The V and J ends lost 0 bases and 1 base respectively, with 21 bases between them. The CDR3 runs 20 residues. Germline V gene data show CDR1 as SGHAT and CDR2 as FQNNGV. The CDR3 loop is CASSLEGWGEGAMNTGELFF. CDR3 nucleotides: TGTGCCAGCAGCTTAGAAGGCTGGGGCGAGGGAGCCATGAACACCGGGGAGCTGTTTTTT.

This clonotype has a count of ten or more. CDR3 nucleotides: TGTGCCAGCTGTAAGCGGACAGGACTAGACGAGCAGTACTTC. It yields the protein CASCKRTGLDEQYF. V and J are TRBV12-3 or TRBV12-4 and TRBJ2-7; TRBD1 or TRBD2 may be the D gene (7 bases each). The CDR3 is 14 residues long. V was cut by 8 bases and J by 5 bases, with 19 bases left in between.

This clonotype was recorded at least ten times. V usage is TRBV12-3 or TRBV12-4 and J usage is TRBJ2-7; D may correspond to TRBD1 or TRBD2 (5 bases each). V shed 3 bases and J shed 7 bases, with 7 bases lying between them. This CDR3 is 11 amino acids long. The CDR3 nucleotides read TGTGCCAGCAGTTTCGAGGGGGAGCAGTACTTC. As protein: CASSFEGEQYF.

The chain recombines TRBV2 with TRBJ1-4, with no clear D. V lost 6 bases and J 4 bases, leaving 12 bases between the germline ends. Germline loops: CDR1 SNHLY, CDR2 FYNNEI. The CDR3 is 14 residues long. In DNA, the CDR3 is TGTGCCAGCAGGACGGGCGCCGGTAATGAAAAACTGTTTTTT. It yields the protein CASRTGAGNEKLFF.

Many counts were recorded for this clonotype. The chain recombines TRBV6-2 or TRBV6-3 with TRBJ2-1; possible D gene TRBD2, 6 bases. V was shortened by 6 bases and J by 6 bases, with 12 bases between the two germline ends. CDR3 length: 13 amino acids. The germline V gene has CDR1 MNHEY and CDR2 SVGEGT. CDR3: CASRRDSVNEQFF. The CDR3 coding sequence is TGTGCCAGCAGGCGGGACTCCGTCAATGAGCAGTTCTTC.

This clonotype was observed a few times. The gene calls are TRBV6-5 and TRBJ1-2; possible D gene TRBD1, 5 bases. The CDR3 runs to 14 residues. The germline V and J ends were trimmed by 2 bases and 5 bases, with 12 bases remaining between them. Germline CDR1 and CDR2: MNHEY and SVGAGI. The CDR3 region has the DNA TGTGCCAGCAGTTACGCCAGGGTGGGGTATGGCTACACCTTC. This encodes CASSYARVGYGYTF.

This clonotype came up a few times. The genes are TRBV5-1 and TRBJ2-3; unclear D gene. From germline, CDR1 is SGHRS and CDR2 YFSETQ. The CDR3 sequence is 14 residues long. V lost 1 base and J 4 bases, leaving 10 bases between the germline ends. The CDR3 coding sequence is TGCGCCAGCAGCTTGCCGACCGGCCCAGATACGCAGTATTTT. Translating it yields CASSLPTGPDTQYF.

This chain joins TRBV5-6 and TRBJ2-3; 10 nucleotides agree with TRBD2. This CDR3 has 17 amino acids. Germline V gene lookup returns CDR1 SGHDT and CDR2 YYEEEE. Trimming cost V 3 bases and J 4 bases; bases outside gene matches: 11. In nucleotides, the CDR3 is TGTGCCAGCAGCTACGAGCGGGGGGGCCTCTTCTCAGATACGCAGTATTTT. Its protein is CASSYERGGLFSDTQYF.

DNA of the CDR3: TGTGCCGCAGGACTAGCGGAATCCTACGAGCAGTACTTC. Amino acid sequence: CAAGLAESYEQYF. The chain couples TRBV7-8 to TRBJ2-7; 10 bases fit TRBD2. V lost 11 bases and J lost 1; bases outside the gene matches: 5. Germline-derived CDR1 and CDR2 are SGHVS and FQNEAQ. This CDR3 is built from 13 residues.

This clonotype has only a few counts. The chain recombines TRBV5-1 with TRBJ2-7, with 9 nucleotides matching TRBD2. The germline gives CDR1 SGHRS, CDR2 YFSETQ. There are 16 residues in the CDR3. The trim removed 0 bases at V and 5 bases at J, leaving 9 bases unmatched. CDR3 sequence (DNA): TGCGCCAGCAGCTTGGATTTGCGCGGGAGGGCCGACGAGCAGTACTTC. Translation gives CASSLDLRGRADEQYF.

This clonotype occurred many times. J is TRBJ1-1 and V is TRBV5-6; D is undetermined. Between the trimmed V and J ends, which lost 4 bases and 7 bases, there was a span of 14 bases. CDR3 length equals 13 residues. Germline loops: CDR1 SGHDT, CDR2 YYEEEE. CDR3 residues: CASSQDVLGEAFF. CDR3 DNA sequence: TGTGCCAGCAGCCAGGACGTTCTGGGTGAAGCTTTCTTT.

In its sample, this clonotype was seen a few times. The chain employs TRBV11-2 and TRBJ2-1; TRBD2 agrees at 16 bases. Trimming cost V 5 bases and J 4 bases; bases outside gene matches: 5. Germline CDR1 and CDR2: SGHAT and FQNNGV. CDR3 length: 17 residues. CDR3 residues: CASSPGTSGGVYNEQFF. The DNA of the CDR3 is TGTGCCAGCAGCCCAGGGACTAGCGGGGGGGTGTACAATGAGCAGTTCTTC.

In its sample, this clonotype was seen once. DNA for the CDR3: TGTGCCAGCAGTTTTGGAAAGGGGGCTAACTATGGCTACACCTTC. Translated: CASSFGKGANYGYTF. The chain employs TRBV27 and TRBJ1-2, with D possibly being TRBD1 (6 bases). There are 15 residues in the CDR3. V lost 3 bases to trimming and J lost 0 bases, with 11 bases between them. CDR1 and CDR2 from the germline V gene are MNHEY and SMNVEV (reference sequence).

This clonotype came up a few times. In DNA form, the CDR3 reads TGTGCCAGCAGCTTAGGTGGCGGGAAGAGCTCCTACGAGCAGTACTTC. This encodes CASSLGGGKSSYEQYF. The rearrangement joins TRBV7-2 to TRBJ2-7, with TRBD2 as a possible D gene (6 bases). In germline, CDR1 is SGHTA, CDR2 FQGNSA. The CDR3 has 16 residues. With 1 base removed from V and 0 bases from J, the gap between germline ends came to 13 bases.

The sample holds many counts of this clonotype. The V gene is TRBV5-1, the J gene TRBJ2-7; 9 bases agree with TRBD1. Looked up from germline, CDR1 is SGHRS and CDR2 is YFSETQ. Trimming removed 3 bases from V and 3 bases from J; junction bases left unmatched: 7. This CDR3 comprises 15 residues. Here the CDR3 reads CASSWTTGGHYEQYF. CDR3 DNA sequence: TGCGCCAGCAGCTGGACGACAGGGGGTCACTACGAGCAGTACTTC.

The rearrangement uses TRBV14 and TRBJ1-1; D is possibly TRBD1 (5 bases). Between the trimmed V and J ends, which lost 3 bases and 8 bases, there was a span of 28 bases. CDR3 length: 18 amino acids. CDR1 and CDR2 (germline): SGHDN, FVKESK. DNA for the CDR3: TGTGCCAGCAGCCATTGGGGCAGGACCTACGAGCCCTACTTCGAAGCTTTCTTT. Residues: CASSHWGRTYEPYFEAFF.

In its sample, this clonotype was seen a few times. This chain links TRBV12-3 or TRBV12-4 with TRBJ2-7, with unresolved D. The CDR3 has 12 amino acids. V gave up 7 bases and J gave up 1 base, with 8 bases separating them. This CDR3 is CASTTTSYEQYF. The CDR3 region has the DNA TGTGCCAGCACCACTACTTCCTACGAGCAGTACTTC.

There are a few counts of this clonotype. The chain has TRBV12-3 or TRBV12-4 and TRBJ2-3; 9 bases are shared with TRBD2. The CDR3 is 15 residues long. V was pared by 5 bases and J by 4 bases, with 7 bases of the junction left unmatched. Here the CDR3 reads CASSMAGGRADTQYF. In DNA form, the CDR3 reads TGTGCCAGCAGTATGGCGGGGGGGCGGGCAGATACGCAGTATTTT.

The sample holds a few counts of this clonotype. The chain couples TRBV9 to TRBJ2-1, with D possibly matching TRBD2 (6 bases). V was shortened by 0 bases and J by 5 bases, with 12 bases between the two germline ends. The CDR3 extends over 15 amino acids. CDR1 is SGDLS and CDR2 is YYNGEE in the germline V gene. This CDR3 is CASSVVAGSHNEQFF. The CDR3 region has the DNA TGTGCCAGCAGCGTAGTAGCCGGGAGCCACAATGAGCAGTTCTTC. The variable domain in full, with the rest retrieved from reference TRBV9 and TRBJ2-1, is DSGVTQTPKHLITATGQRVTLRCSPRSGDLSVYWYQQSLDQGLQFLIQYYNGEERAKGNILERFSAQQFPDLHSELNLSSLELGDSALYFCASSVVAGSHNEQFFGPGTRLTVL.

In its sample, this clonotype was seen a few times. The chain has TRBV24-1 and TRBJ2-5; TRBD1 matches 9 bases. The CDR3 loop spans 18 amino acids. The V gene end was trimmed by 0 bases and the J gene end by 5 bases; junction bases not matched to a gene: 12. Germline V gene data show CDR1 as KGHDR and CDR2 as SFDVKD. The CDR3 DNA reads TGTGCCACCAGTGATTTGGGCCGGACAGGGGCGATTTCGGAGACCCAGTACTTC. Translation: CATSDLGRTGAISETQYF.